Reported below is one T cell receptor beta chain. This sample is drawn from a study of blood T cell repertoires in COVID-19. Overall study context: Spain, Italy and the United States supplied samples that represented acute and convalescent COVID-19. Sources were T cells, B-cell-depleted T cells, or PBMCs; the material itself was cDNA or gDNA.

Per the study methods: The assay estimated nucleated cells by amplifying reference gene primers. Here immunoSEQ multiplex PCR was the method, and the copy in TCRdb shows in-frame clones only, minus some. D and trimming come from the DNA, and the V and J calls and clone size come from that table. This sample yields about 260,000 clones, of which roughly nine tenths are seen a single time; approximately 9% belongs to the top ten. Looked up from germline, CDR1 is SQVTM and CDR2 is ANQGSEA. The CDR3 covers 14 residues. Trimming removed 8 bases at V and 5 bases at J, with 21 bases between. The origin of this receptor is a man in his forties with active or convalescent COVID-19. The V and J genes are TRBV29-1 and TRBJ1-1; possibly TRBD1 for D (5 bases). Sample: peripheral blood. CDR3 in DNA: TGCAGCATCCCAGGGAATCAGGGAGGGACTGAAGCTTTCTTT. Translated, it gives CSIPGNQGGTEAFF.